What follows are 4 T cell receptor beta chains derived from one specimen sequenced in a study of EBV T-cell therapy then PD-1 blockade in nasopharyngeal carcinoma. The data were produced by immunoSEQ multiplex PCR, yet TCRdb's version contains in-frame clones alone and is incomplete. The sample carries approximately 22,000 clones, roughly four fifths recorded once. Time point of the sample: 266 days after commencement of treatment, after nivolumab therapy. Treatment given: AdE1-LMPpoly-expanded autologous EBV-specific T-cell therapy followed by anti-PD-1 nivolumab. What these receptors recognize is not known. The sample here was CD8+ T cells from blood, taken around day 250 from a patient whose treatment included autologous EBV-specific T cells and nivolumab. The receptor source for this set is a man between 35 and 55 years old with nasopharyngeal carcinoma.

In this sample, this clone turned up once. The chain joins TRBV7-8 to TRBJ1-4, with TRBD1 identical over 7 bases. The V gene end was trimmed by 5 bases and the J gene end by 8 bases; junction bases not matched to a gene: 8. Germline V gives CDR1 SGHVS, CDR2 FQNEAQ. The CDR3 runs to 14 residues. Here the CDR3 DNA reads TGTGCCAGCAGCCCAGGGGTCAGGGGGGAAAAACTGTTTTTT. Translated, it gives CASSPGVRGEKLFF.

The chain uses TRBV27 and TRBJ2-1; 10 nucleotides agree with TRBD1. The V segment lost 4 bases and the J segment 7 bases; nucleotides outside the gene matches: 4. Looked up from germline, CDR1 is MNHEY and CDR2 is SMNVEV (reference sequence). CDR3 size: 14 residues. This chain's CDR3 is CASSSPGQGNEQFF. The CDR3, as DNA: TGTGCCAGCAGTTCACCGGGACAGGGGAATGAGCAGTTCTTC.

This chain connects TRBV6-1 to TRBJ1-2, with 9 bases fitting TRBD1. V trimming: 2 bases; J trimming: 4 bases; junction bases outside the gene matches: 5. Germline CDR1 reads MNHNS; CDR2 reads SASEGT. The CDR3 runs 15 residues. The CDR3 loop is CASSESTGGRYGYTF. In nucleotides, the CDR3 is TGTGCCAGCAGTGAATCAACAGGGGGCCGCTATGGCTACACCTTC.

The chain uses TRBV6-5 and TRBJ2-1, with D maybe TRBD2 (5 bases). CDR3 length equals 16 residues. V was pared by 4 bases and J by 5 bases, with 18 bases between. The germline CDR1 and CDR2 sequences are MNHEY and SVGAGI. In DNA, the CDR3 is TGTGCCAGCAGTTCCGGAGGTTACTATGCGAACAATGAGCAGTTCTTC. Translated: CASSSGGYYANNEQFF.